This T cell receptor beta chain was profiled in a study of response to subunit inactivated influenza vaccine. Study results and caveats: That few new T cells are recruited by each seasonal influenza vaccination was the authors' suggestion.

TCRdb re-derived calls from the RT-PCR reads in MiXCR, one entry per CDR3 protein. This sample has 500,000 or so distinct CDR3 sequences, with 16% found just once. This clonotype was observed a handful of times. What it recognizes is unknown. Germline CDR1 reads DFQATT; CDR2 reads SNEGSKA (reference sequence). Deletions cut 4 bases from V and 4 bases from J, with 17 bases between. The CDR3 contains 14 residues. This chain uses TRBV20-1 with TRBJ2-7; D possibly corresponds to TRBD1 (6 bases). Sequenced material: CD4+ T cells sorted from PBMCs, taken around 25 months after vaccination. The source of this sequence is a man in his fifties or sixties who received an inactivated influenza vaccine. The CDR3 is CSAKDSLFTYEQYF. The DNA for the CDR3 is TGCAGTGCTAAGGACAGTTTATTTACGTACGAGCAGTACTTC.